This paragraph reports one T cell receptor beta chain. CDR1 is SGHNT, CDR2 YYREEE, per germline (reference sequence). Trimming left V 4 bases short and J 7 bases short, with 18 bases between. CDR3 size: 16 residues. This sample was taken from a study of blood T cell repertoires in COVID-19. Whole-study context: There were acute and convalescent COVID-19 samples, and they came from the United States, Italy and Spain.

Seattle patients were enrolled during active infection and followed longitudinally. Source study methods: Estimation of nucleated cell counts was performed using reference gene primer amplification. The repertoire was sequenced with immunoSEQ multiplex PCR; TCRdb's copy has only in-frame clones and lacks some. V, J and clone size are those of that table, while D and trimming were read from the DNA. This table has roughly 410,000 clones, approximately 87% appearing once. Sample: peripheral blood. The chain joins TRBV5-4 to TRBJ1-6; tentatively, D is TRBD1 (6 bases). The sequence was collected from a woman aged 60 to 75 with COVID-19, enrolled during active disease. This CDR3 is CASSRSTGQRNSPLHF. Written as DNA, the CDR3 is TGTGCCAGCAGCCGTAGCACAGGACAGCGAAATTCACCCCTCCACTTT.